Detailed here is one T cell receptor (beta chain). Its antigen remains unidentified. The germline V gene encodes CDR1 SGHNT and CDR2 YYREEE (reference sequence). Trimming removed 2 bases from V and 1 base from J, with 15 bases in between. CDR3 length equals 16 residues. The record originates from a study of cytotoxic CD8 clonotypes in ibrutinib-treated CLL. General study findings and limits: Clonality, elevated at ibrutinib response, dropped back toward baseline at progression.

TCRdb's table, derived via immunoSEQ multiplex PCR, lists solely in-frame clones and lacks some. Among about 160,000 clones listed, roughly 80% were seen once. This rearrangement joins TRBV5-4 to TRBJ2-5; D call uncertain. The material sequenced was PBMCs, taken after 12 months of ibrutinib treatment. The receptor's source is a human donor with chronic lymphocytic leukemia. The CDR3 is CASSFTPLEIQETQYF. DNA for the CDR3: TGTGCCAGCAGCTTTACCCCCCTAGAGATCCAAGAGACCCAGTACTTC. The full variable domain, rest sourced from reference TRBV5-4 and TRBJ2-5, is ETGVTQSPTHLIKTRGQQVTLRCSSQSGHNTVSWYQQALGQGPQFIFQYYREEENGRGNFPPRFSGLQFPNYSSELNVNALELDDSALYLCASSFTPLEIQETQYFGPGTRLLVL.